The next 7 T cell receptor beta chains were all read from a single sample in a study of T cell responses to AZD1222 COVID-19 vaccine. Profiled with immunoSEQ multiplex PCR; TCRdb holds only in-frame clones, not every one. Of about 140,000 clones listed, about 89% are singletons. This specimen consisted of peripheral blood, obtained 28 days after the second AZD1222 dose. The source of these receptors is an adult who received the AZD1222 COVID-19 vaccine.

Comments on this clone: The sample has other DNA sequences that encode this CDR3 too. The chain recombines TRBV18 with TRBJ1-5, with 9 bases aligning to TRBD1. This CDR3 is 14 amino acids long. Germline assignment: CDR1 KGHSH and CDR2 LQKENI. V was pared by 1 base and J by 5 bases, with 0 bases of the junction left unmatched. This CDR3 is CASSPRQGDQPQHF. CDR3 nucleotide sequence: TGTGCCAGCTCACCACGACAGGGGGATCAGCCCCAGCATTTT.

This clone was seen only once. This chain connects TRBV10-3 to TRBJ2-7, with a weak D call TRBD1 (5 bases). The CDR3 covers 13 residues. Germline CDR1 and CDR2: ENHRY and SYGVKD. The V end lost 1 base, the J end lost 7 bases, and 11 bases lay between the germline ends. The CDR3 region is CAISEFQGREQYF. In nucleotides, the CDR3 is TGTGCCATCAGTGAGTTCCAGGGCAGAGAGCAGTACTTC.

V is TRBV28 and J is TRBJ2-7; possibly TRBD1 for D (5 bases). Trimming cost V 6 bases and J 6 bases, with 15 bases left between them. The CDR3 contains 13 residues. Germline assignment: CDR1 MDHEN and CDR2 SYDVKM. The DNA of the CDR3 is TGTGCCAGCAGGGGGCCATCGGTTAGCGAGCAGTACTTC. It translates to CASRGPSVSEQYF.

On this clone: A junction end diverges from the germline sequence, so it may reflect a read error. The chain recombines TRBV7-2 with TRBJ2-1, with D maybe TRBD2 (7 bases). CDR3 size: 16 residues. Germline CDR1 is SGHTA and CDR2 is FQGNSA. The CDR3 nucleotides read TGTGCCAGCAGTTTAGGGGGACGGGGGGCCTACAATGAGCAGTTCTTC. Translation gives CASSLGGRGAYNEQFF.

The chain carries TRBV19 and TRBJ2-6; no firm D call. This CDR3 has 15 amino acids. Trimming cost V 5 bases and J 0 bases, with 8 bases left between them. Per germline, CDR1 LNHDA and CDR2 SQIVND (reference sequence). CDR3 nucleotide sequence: TGTGCCAGTAGTGTGACACGCTCTGGGGCCAACGTCCTGACTTTC. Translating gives CASSVTRSGANVLTF.

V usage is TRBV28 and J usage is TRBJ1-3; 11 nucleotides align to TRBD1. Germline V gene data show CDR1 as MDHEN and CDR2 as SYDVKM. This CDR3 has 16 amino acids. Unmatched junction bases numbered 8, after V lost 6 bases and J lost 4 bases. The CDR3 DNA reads TGTGCCAGCAGGGACAGGGGGCTTTATGAAGGAAACACCATATATTTT. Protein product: CASRDRGLYEGNTIYF.

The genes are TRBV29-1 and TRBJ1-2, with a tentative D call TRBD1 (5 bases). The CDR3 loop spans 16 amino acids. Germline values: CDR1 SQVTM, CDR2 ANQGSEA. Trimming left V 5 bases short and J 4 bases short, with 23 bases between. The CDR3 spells CSVNEGGTPLGYGYTF. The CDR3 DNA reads TGCAGCGTTAACGAGGGAGGGACCCCCTTAGGCTATGGCTACACCTTC.